This T cell receptor (beta chain) is from a study of blood T cells in healthy people across ages. Germline V gives CDR1 MNHEY, CDR2 SMNVEV (reference sequence). The CDR3 runs 19 residues. Unmatched junction bases numbered 16, after V lost 7 bases and J lost 0 bases. The use of a sample-barcoded 5' primer and a J-beta primer mix characterized a second PCR of 7 to 11 cycles. TCRdb called the 5' RACE reads again in MiXCR, with one record for every CDR3 protein. Of almost 1 million distinct CDR3 sequences in the sample, approximately 50% were seen once. Samples had at least 7 million PBMCs isolated from them. This clonotype was picked up one time.

Sequenced material: blood. The clonotype was recovered from a woman aged 55-75 years in good health. The chain joins TRBV27 to TRBJ2-3, with TRBD1 matching 10 bases. The CDR3 region has the DNA TGTGCCAGCACTCTGACAGGGGGCTACCTCGGTGCTAGCACAGATACGCAGTATTTT. This encodes CASTLTGGYLGASTDTQYF.